Following are 21 T cell receptor beta chains from one sample sequenced in a study of blood T cell repertoires in COVID-19. Assay: immunoSEQ multiplex PCR; the TCRdb copy retains only in-frame clones and omits some. Altogether about 79,000 clones are present, around 89% being singletons, with the ten largest covering about 15%. Sequenced sample: peripheral blood. Receptors originate from a man between 65 and 80 years old with active or convalescent COVID-19.

The rearrangement links TRBV19 to TRBJ2-5, with 7 bases that match TRBD1. The V gene's germline CDR1 is LNHDA and CDR2 SQIVND (reference sequence). The CDR3 is 15 amino acids. The V gene end was trimmed by 6 bases and the J gene end by 1 base; junction bases not matched to a gene: 8. The CDR3 protein is CASRTGTAFQETQYF. For the CDR3, the DNA is TGTGCCAGTAGAACCGGGACAGCTTTCCAAGAGACCCAGTACTTC.

The V call is TRBV11-3, the J call TRBJ2-1; the D gene is possibly TRBD2 (7 bases). Trimming removed 1 base from V and 3 bases from J, with 10 bases in between. Germline lookup yields CDR1 SGHNT and CDR2 YENEEA. This CDR3 spans 15 amino acids. The CDR3 nucleotides are TGTGCCAGCAGCTTAGGGGGGGGCAGCTACAATGAGCAGTTCTTC. As protein: CASSLGGGSYNEQFF.

This chain links TRBV4-1 with TRBJ1-3, with D possibly being TRBD1 (6 bases). CDR1 is MGHRA, CDR2 YSYEKL, per germline. The CDR3 spans 16 residues. The V end lost 0 bases, the J end lost 4 bases, and 13 bases lay between the germline ends. The CDR3 spells CASSQEGHGHGNTIYF. The CDR3 nucleotides are TGCGCCAGCAGCCAAGAGGGACACGGGCACGGAAACACCATATATTTT.

The J gene is TRBJ2-5, the V gene TRBV5-1, with 8 bases fitting TRBD2. Losses at the gene ends were 0 bases for V and 4 bases for J; bases not matched to a gene: 5. CDR1 is SGHRS, CDR2 YFSETQ, per germline. This CDR3 spans 15 amino acids. CDR3 protein: CASSLVGTRVETQYF. As DNA, the CDR3 is TGCGCCAGCAGCTTGGTGGGGACTAGGGTAGAGACCCAGTACTTC.

This clone appeared a single time. DNA of the CDR3: TGTGCCAGCAGCGTAGGGGGTGACTATGGCTACACCTTC. Encoded protein: CASSVGGDYGYTF. The rearrangement uses TRBV2 and TRBJ1-2; tentative D call: TRBD1 (6 bases). CDR1 is SNHLY, CDR2 FYNNEI, per germline. V shed 6 bases and J shed 3 bases, with 11 bases lying between them. The CDR3 covers 13 residues.

This chain joins TRBV5-1 and TRBJ1-2; 7 bases align to TRBD1. The CDR3 consists of 14 residues. Germline assignment: CDR1 SGHRS and CDR2 YFSETQ. V shed 3 bases, J shed 2 bases, and the junction held 4 bases outside the gene matches. The CDR3 DNA sequence: TGCGCCAGCAGCTGGGAACAGGGGAACTATGGCTACACCTTC. It encodes CASSWEQGNYGYTF. Full variable domain (outside the CDR3, taken from reference TRBV5-1 and TRBJ1-2): KAGVTQTPRYLIKTRGQQVTLSCSPISGHRSVSWYQQTPGQGLQFLFEYFSETQRNKGNFPGRFSGRQFSNSRSEMNVSTLELGDSALYLCASSWEQGNYGYTFGSGTRLTVV.

This clone appeared once. This sequence joins TRBV3-1 (or the pseudogene TRBV3-2) and TRBJ2-5; TRBD2 aligns across 7 bases. V lost 6 bases, J lost 2 bases, and 15 bases stayed unmatched. The CDR3 sequence is 17 residues long. Germline CDR1 and CDR2: LGHDT and YNNKEL (reference sequence). The CDR3 bases are TGTGCCAGCAGTCTTTTTGGGGGGGGAGGTCGGCAAGAGACCCAGTACTTC. Translation gives CASSLFGGGGRQETQYF.

The chain carries TRBV6-2 or TRBV6-3 and TRBJ1-6, with D maybe TRBD1 (5 bases). V lost 6 bases, J lost 7 bases, and 16 bases lay in between. This CDR3 is 15 amino acids long. CDR1 is MNHEY and CDR2 is SVGEGT in the germline V gene. CDR3 bases: TGTGCCAGCAGCCGGCTGGGGGGTAGGAATTCACCCCTCCACTTT. Translation: CASSRLGGRNSPLHF.

The CDR3, as DNA: TGTGCCAGCAGTGAAGAGTGGCGTTTCGGGGGTCAAATCAATCAGCCCCAGCATTTT. Residues: CASSEEWRFGGQINQPQHF. V gene TRBV2 combines with J gene TRBJ1-5, with D perhaps TRBD1 (5 bases). This CDR3 has 19 amino acids. With 1 base removed from V and 3 bases from J, the gap between germline ends came to 22 bases. Germline lookup yields CDR1 SNHLY and CDR2 FYNNEI.

J is TRBJ2-3 and V is TRBV4-3; 7 nucleotides line up with TRBD2. After removal of 3 bases from V and 2 bases from J, the junction contained 5 bases not matched to a gene. Germline CDR1 and CDR2: LGHNA and YSLEER. This CDR3 spans 15 amino acids. In DNA, the CDR3 is TGCGCCAGCAGCCAGAGGGACTACCCCACAGATACGCAGTATTTT. Its translation is CASSQRDYPTDTQYF.

This clone was recorded a few times. This chain joins TRBV7-9 and TRBJ1-1, with 7 positions matching TRBD1. Trimming at V came to 4 bases and at J to 2 bases, leaving 4 bases not matched to a gene. Looked up from germline, CDR1 is SEHNR and CDR2 is FQNEAQ (reference sequence). The CDR3 consists of 14 residues. The CDR3, as DNA: TGTGCCAGCAGCTGGGGACAGAGAAACACTGAAGCTTTCTTT. It specifies CASSWGQRNTEAFF.

The chain uses TRBV28 and TRBJ1-2; D remains ambiguous. V was shortened by 1 base and J by 7 bases, with 13 bases between the two germline ends. The V gene's germline CDR1 is MDHEN and CDR2 SYDVKM. The CDR3 is made up of 14 amino acids. The CDR3 region is CASSLLALVFGYTF. The CDR3 region has the DNA TGTGCCAGCAGTTTATTGGCCTTGGTTTTTGGCTACACCTTC.

The chain carries TRBV28 and TRBJ1-2; D is perhaps TRBD1 (6 bases). CDR1 and CDR2 from the germline V gene are MDHEN and SYDVKM. The CDR3 contains 14 residues. V was clipped by 6 bases and J by 3 bases, with 14 bases between them. The CDR3 DNA sequence: TGTGCCAGCAGCCTAACAGGGATGGACTATGGCTACACCTTC. It translates to CASSLTGMDYGYTF.

The V gene is TRBV27, the J gene TRBJ2-5; 9 bases line up with TRBD2. With V trimmed by 6 bases and J by 5 bases, 10 bases remained unmatched. The CDR3 extends over 15 amino acids. Germline CDR1 is MNHEY and CDR2 is SMNVEV (reference sequence). The CDR3 sequence is CASRRSGRRMETQYF. The CDR3 DNA is TGTGCCAGCAGGAGGAGCGGGAGGAGAATGGAGACCCAGTACTTC.

The J gene is TRBJ2-2, the V gene TRBV5-1; 7 bases map to TRBD2. The CDR3 runs 15 residues. In germline, CDR1 is SGHRS, CDR2 YFSETQ. V trimming: 0 bases; J trimming: 7 bases; junction bases outside the gene matches: 6. CDR3 in amino acids: CASSLEGGPSGELFF. As DNA, the CDR3 is TGCGCCAGCAGCTTGGAGGGAGGGCCAAGCGGGGAGCTGTTTTTT. The whole variable domain, remainder taken from reference TRBV5-1 and TRBJ2-2, is KAGVTQTPRYLIKTRGQQVTLSCSPISGHRSVSWYQQTPGQGLQFLFEYFSETQRNKGNFPGRFSGRQFSNSRSEMNVSTLELGDSALYLCASSLEGGPSGELFFGEGSRLTVL.

This clone was recorded only once. This chain connects TRBV19 to TRBJ1-5; D is uncertain. Trimming shortened V by 3 bases and J by 1 base, and 7 bases separated the two germline ends. The CDR3 sequence is 14 residues long. The germline V gene encodes CDR1 LNHDA and CDR2 SQIVND (reference sequence). This CDR3 reads CASSIGHSNQPQHF. For the CDR3, the DNA is TGTGCCAGTAGTATTGGGCACAGCAATCAGCCCCAGCATTTT. Supplemented by reference TRBV19 and TRBJ1-5, the full variable domain reads DGGITQSPKYLFRKEGQNVTLSCEQNLNHDAMYWYRQDPGQGLRLIYYSQIVNDFQKGDIAEGYSVSREKKESFPLTVTSAQKNPTAFYLCASSIGHSNQPQHFGDGTRLSIL.

The V gene is TRBV3-1 (or the pseudogene TRBV3-2), the J gene TRBJ2-1; TRBD1 might be the D (5 bases). Looked up from germline, CDR1 is LGHDT and CDR2 is YNNKEL (reference sequence). The V gene lost 4 bases and the J gene lost 13 bases, with 14 bases spanning the gap. This CDR3 region has 12 residues. For the CDR3, the DNA is TGTGCCAGCAGCCGTCGTAGGGGCCGCCAGTTCTTC. Amino acid sequence: CASSRRRGRQFF.

The chain recombines TRBV2 with TRBJ2-7, with 10 bases identical to TRBD2. V shed 4 bases, J shed 4 bases, and the junction held 4 bases outside the gene matches. This CDR3 comprises 14 residues. The germline CDR1 and CDR2 sequences are SNHLY and FYNNEI. CDR3 nucleotides: TGTGCCAGCAGTGCTAGCGGGGGAGGGTACGAGCAGTACTTC. Amino acids: CASSASGGGYEQYF.

V usage is TRBV19 and J usage is TRBJ2-5; TRBD1 matches 10 bases. Germline loops: CDR1 LNHDA, CDR2 SQIVND (reference sequence). V shed 7 bases and J 4 bases; nucleotides not matched to a gene: 6. This CDR3 is built from 14 residues. The CDR3 nucleotides are TGTGCCAGTACCGCGACAGGGGGCGCAGAGACCCAGTACTTC. This sequence encodes CASTATGGAETQYF.

The chain employs TRBV5-1 and TRBJ1-5; D remains unclear. The germline V gene has CDR1 SGHRS and CDR2 YFSETQ. V was clipped by 5 bases and J by 6 bases, with 12 bases between them. The CDR3 has 13 amino acids. CDR3 nucleotides: TGCGCCAGCAGGAGGGATCAAGGTCAGCCCCAGCATTTT. It is translated as CASRRDQGQPQHF.

The chain links TRBV3-1 (or the pseudogene TRBV3-2) to TRBJ2-7; 9 nucleotides align to TRBD1. Germline V gene data show CDR1 as LGHDT and CDR2 as YNNKEL (reference sequence). The CDR3 runs 17 residues. V was pared by 1 base and J by 7 bases, with 14 bases of the junction left unmatched. CDR3: CASSQGKRQGVMAEQYF. The CDR3 DNA is TGTGCCAGCAGCCAAGGGAAGCGACAGGGGGTGATGGCGGAGCAGTACTTC.